The 27 T cell receptor beta chains in this list originate from one sample, sequenced in a study of cytomegalovirus exposure and HLA in healthy donors. Some clones are missing from TCRdb's copy, which holds only in-frame ones; the method was immunoSEQ multiplex PCR. The sample gives approximately 56,000 clones, over 85% of which show up once; 0.9% to 1.4% is in the top ten. The specimen sequenced was PBMCs. The receptors originated from a man aged 18 to 30 in good health and CMV-seronegative.

This chain uses TRBV5-8 with TRBJ1-2; possible D gene TRBD1, 6 bases. The V gene's germline CDR1 is SGHTS and CDR2 YDEGEE. V lost 7 bases and J lost 5, with 15 bases in between. The CDR3 is 13 residues long. The CDR3 DNA reads TGTGCCAGCTCGGAAGGGAGGGGGTATGGCTACACCTTC. Translated: CASSEGRGYGYTF.

The chain uses TRBV28 and TRBJ2-5; TRBD1 matches 7 bases. The trim removed 6 bases at V and 1 base at J, leaving 2 bases unmatched. CDR1 and CDR2 from the germline V gene are MDHEN and SYDVKM. This CDR3 has 13 residues. The CDR3 nucleotides are TGTGCCAGCAGCCGGGACAGCCAAGAGACCCAGTACTTC. This gives the protein CASSRDSQETQYF.

V is TRBV14 and J is TRBJ1-2; 8 bases are shared with TRBD1. Germline V gives CDR1 SGHDN, CDR2 FVKESK. V lost 5 bases, J lost 0 bases, and 5 bases stayed unmatched. The CDR3 is 15 amino acids. This CDR3 is CASSFRTGSNYGYTF. The CDR3 DNA follows: TGTGCCAGCAGCTTCCGGACAGGGTCTAACTATGGCTACACCTTC.

V gene TRBV28 combines with J gene TRBJ2-1; 7 bases agree with TRBD2. CDR1 and CDR2 from the germline V gene are MDHEN and SYDVKM. Trimming at V came to 8 bases and at J to 3 bases, leaving 7 bases not matched to a gene. CDR3 length: 14 residues. This CDR3 is CASHSSGDYNEQFF. DNA for the CDR3: TGTGCCAGCCATTCTAGCGGAGACTACAATGAGCAGTTCTTC.

The chain combines TRBV7-2 with TRBJ2-7; 8 bases match TRBD1. The CDR3 extends over 15 amino acids. Germline assignment: CDR1 SGHTA and CDR2 FQGNSA. V was clipped by 5 bases and J by 7 bases; unmatched bases: 13. The CDR3 region is CASSRTGTGPSEQYF. As DNA, the CDR3 is TGTGCCAGCAGCCGGACCGGGACAGGTCCCTCTGAGCAGTACTTC.

V is TRBV6-4 and J is TRBJ2-7; TRBD1 matches at 8 bases. Germline V lookup: CDR1 MRHNA, CDR2 SNTAGT. After removal of 3 bases from V and 5 bases from J, the junction contained 9 bases not matched to a gene. This CDR3 has 15 amino acids. DNA for the CDR3: TGTGCCAGCAGTGAGTCCCCAGGGGGCCGAGACGAGCAGTACTTC. As protein: CASSESPGGRDEQYF.

This clone has a handful of counts. The chain uses TRBV7-2 and TRBJ2-1; 8 positions match TRBD1. CDR3 length: 19 amino acids. The germline CDR1 and CDR2 sequences are SGHTA and FQGNSA. The J segment lost 2 bases and the V segment lost 2 bases, leaving 14 bases of the junction unmatched. The CDR3 sequence: CASSLLLSGAGGPYNEQFF. The CDR3 DNA is TGTGCCAGCAGCTTATTGTTGTCAGGGGCAGGGGGCCCCTACAATGAGCAGTTCTTC.

The chain combines TRBV28 with TRBJ1-1; maybe TRBD1 (6 bases). V was cut by 8 bases and J by 1 base, with 26 bases left in between. CDR3 size: 18 residues. Germline CDR1 is MDHEN and CDR2 is SYDVKM. In DNA form, the CDR3 reads TGTGCCAGCGGGATACGGGTGCGAATAGGGGGATCGAACACTGAAGCTTTCTTT. Translating it yields CASGIRVRIGGSNTEAFF.

V usage is TRBV11-3 and J usage is TRBJ2-1; a weak D match, TRBD2 (6 bases). Germline CDR1 SGHNT, CDR2 YENEEA. The CDR3 consists of 15 residues. V lost 2 bases to trimming and J lost 7 bases, with 15 bases between them. For the CDR3, the DNA is TGTGCCAGCAGCTTATCCGGGGGAGAGAATAATGAGCAGTTCTTC. It yields the protein CASSLSGGENNEQFF.

The V call is TRBV28, the J call TRBJ2-7; TRBD2 matches 13 bases. In germline, CDR1 is MDHEN, CDR2 SYDVKM. The CDR3 is 14 residues long. Unmatched junction bases numbered 6, after V lost 6 bases and J lost 7 bases. CDR3 coding DNA: TGTGCCAGCAGGGGCGGACTAGCGGGAGAAGAGCAGTACTTC. Protein sequence: CASRGGLAGEEQYF.

This clone was seen more than once but under ten times. The genes are TRBV6-1 and TRBJ2-7, with TRBD2 matching over 8 bases. The CDR3 is 14 residues long. The V gene's germline CDR1 is MNHNS and CDR2 SASEGT. V shed 7 bases, J shed 5 bases, and the junction held 10 bases outside the gene matches. The CDR3 DNA follows: TGTGCCAGCATTACTTCCACGGGGGGGCACGAGCAGTACTTC. Amino acid sequence: CASITSTGGHEQYF.

The V and J genes are TRBV5-8 and TRBJ1-2; 9 bases agree with TRBD1. CDR1 and CDR2 from the germline V gene are SGHTS and YDEGEE. The length of the CDR3 is 14 residues. V shed 4 bases, J shed 7 bases, and the junction held 8 bases outside the gene matches. CDR3 coding DNA: TGTGCCAGCAGCCCCTTACAGGGGGCGCCTGGCTACACCTTC. This encodes CASSPLQGAPGYTF.

The chain recombines TRBV19 with TRBJ2-2; D perhaps matches TRBD1 (8 bases). This CDR3 has 15 residues. The germline gives CDR1 LNHDA, CDR2 SQIVND (reference sequence). Trimming cost V 3 bases and J 5 bases, with 13 bases left between them. For the CDR3, the DNA is TGTGCCAGTAGTATTCACAGGGGGGGGACCGGGGAGCTGTTTTTT. Translating it yields CASSIHRGGTGELFF. The full variable domain, with the rest looked up from reference TRBV19 and TRBJ2-2, is DGGITQSPKYLFRKEGQNVTLSCEQNLNHDAMYWYRQDPGQGLRLIYYSQIVNDFQKGDIAEGYSVSREKKESFPLTVTSAQKNPTAFYLCASSIHRGGTGELFFGEGSRLTVL.

This clone was counted a single time. The chain combines TRBV18 with TRBJ2-7; 7 bases align to TRBD2. The germline CDR1 and CDR2 sequences are KGHSH and LQKENI. With 3 bases clipped from V and 5 bases from J, the junction kept 16 bases outside the gene matches. This CDR3 contains 17 residues. This CDR3 is CASSPPSPGGSSHEQYF. The CDR3 DNA reads as TGTGCCAGCTCACCTCCCTCGCCGGGCGGGAGTTCCCACGAGCAGTACTTC.

The DNA of the CDR3 is TGTGCCAGCAGCGTAAGGGGGATCACAGATACGCAGTATTTT. It specifies CASSVRGITDTQYF. V usage is TRBV9 and J usage is TRBJ2-3, with D tentatively TRBD1 (6 bases). CDR3 length equals 14 residues. Looked up from germline, CDR1 is SGDLS and CDR2 is YYNGEE. V lost 1 base and J lost 2, with 8 bases in between. Drawing the rest from reference TRBV9 and TRBJ2-3, the complete variable domain is DSGVTQTPKHLITATGQRVTLRCSPRSGDLSVYWYQQSLDQGLQFLIQYYNGEERAKGNILERFSAQQFPDLHSELNLSSLELGDSALYFCASSVRGITDTQYFGPGTRLTVL.

The chain carries TRBV2 and TRBJ2-3, with 11 bases lining up with TRBD2. Germline CDR1 is SNHLY and CDR2 is FYNNEI. This CDR3 has 14 amino acids. Trimming at V came to 5 bases and at J to 3 bases, leaving 1 base not matched to a gene. The CDR3 here is CASSTSGSTDTQYF. The CDR3 region has the DNA TGTGCCAGCAGTACTAGCGGGAGTACAGATACGCAGTATTTT.

The chain combines TRBV5-1 with TRBJ2-7, with 7 nucleotides matching TRBD1. Per the germline V gene, CDR1 is SGHRS and CDR2 is YFSETQ. This CDR3 comprises 15 residues. The trim removed 4 bases at V and 0 bases at J, leaving 7 bases unmatched. CDR3 DNA: TGCGCCAGCAGCAACACAGGGGCACCCTCCTACGAGCAGTACTTC. Amino acids: CASSNTGAPSYEQYF.

This rearrangement joins TRBV5-6 to TRBJ2-3; D is undetermined. The germline V and J ends were trimmed by 6 bases and 0 bases, with 11 bases remaining between them. CDR1 and CDR2 from the germline V gene are SGHDT and YYEEEE. This CDR3 spans 14 amino acids. The CDR3 bases are TGTGCCAGCACCGAGCTAGGAAGCACAGATACGCAGTATTTT. This encodes CASTELGSTDTQYF.

J is TRBJ2-3 and V is TRBV11-2; TRBD1 is a possible D gene (5 bases). CDR3 length: 15 residues. V lost 5 bases and J lost 0, with 12 bases in between. The V gene's germline CDR1 is SGHAT and CDR2 FQNNGV. The CDR3: CASSPGQLSTDTQYF. The CDR3 DNA reads as TGTGCCAGCAGCCCTGGACAATTAAGCACAGATACGCAGTATTTT.

The chain is built from TRBV6-6 and TRBJ1-2; D perhaps matches TRBD1 (6 bases). The CDR3 totals 15 residues. Trimming removed 0 bases at V and 8 bases at J, with 16 bases between. The germline gives CDR1 MNHNY, CDR2 SVGAGI (reference sequence). The CDR3 coding sequence is TGTGCCAGCAGTTACTCTTGGGGCGAGGGGGTGGGCTACACCTTC. Residues: CASSYSWGEGVGYTF.

The chain combines TRBV28 with TRBJ2-7; TRBD2 is a possible D gene (6 bases). V was cut by 5 bases and J by 2 bases, with 16 bases left in between. Per germline, CDR1 MDHEN and CDR2 SYDVKM. This CDR3 comprises 15 residues. The CDR3 region has the DNA TGTGCCAGCAGTCCCTCGTGGAGGGGAGCCTACGAGCAGTACTTC. Amino acid sequence: CASSPSWRGAYEQYF.

The V call is TRBV7-9, the J call TRBJ2-1, with D tentatively TRBD1 (5 bases). Per the germline V gene, CDR1 is SEHNR and CDR2 is FQNEAQ (reference sequence). The V end was cut by 4 bases, the J end by 0 bases, with 7 bases between. The length of the CDR3 is 14 residues. The CDR3 sequence: CASSSGNSYNEQFF. The CDR3 DNA sequence: TGTGCCAGCAGCTCAGGGAACTCCTACAATGAGCAGTTCTTC.

The genes are TRBV27 and TRBJ2-4, with 9 bases aligning to TRBD2. The ends lost 6 bases at V and 5 bases at J; junction bases unmatched: 8. The CDR3 totals 15 residues. CDR1 is MNHEY and CDR2 is SMNVEV in the germline V gene (reference sequence). CDR3 protein: CASSISGSRENIQYF. The CDR3 coding sequence is TGTGCCAGCAGCATTAGCGGGAGTAGAGAAAACATTCAGTACTTC.

CDR3 region: CASSRGRDTEAFF. CDR3 coding DNA: TGTGCCAGCTCCCGCGGCCGGGATACTGAAGCTTTCTTT. This sequence joins TRBV18 and TRBJ1-1; D not resolved. In germline, CDR1 is KGHSH, CDR2 LQKENI. This CDR3 is built from 13 residues. V lost 6 bases and J 5 bases, leaving 13 bases between the germline ends.

This chain joins TRBV4-3 and TRBJ2-3; D unresolved. The V gene lost 0 bases and the J gene lost 1 base, with 14 bases spanning the gap. The CDR3 totals 17 residues. Germline lookup yields CDR1 LGHNA and CDR2 YSLEER. This CDR3 reads CASSQDMTGFGTDTQYF. As DNA, the CDR3 is TGCGCCAGCAGCCAAGATATGACCGGGTTTGGCACAGATACGCAGTATTTT.

The chain employs TRBV2 and TRBJ2-6, with D possibly being TRBD2 (6 bases). V was shortened by 7 bases and J by 0 bases, with 10 bases between the two germline ends. Per the germline V gene, CDR1 is SNHLY and CDR2 is FYNNEI. CDR3 size: 15 residues. CDR3: CASKEGLSGANVLTF. The CDR3 DNA is TGTGCCAGCAAAGAGGGACTCTCTGGGGCCAACGTCCTGACTTTC. The variable domain in full, completed from reference TRBV2 and TRBJ2-6, reads EPEVTQTPSHQVTQMGQEVILRCVPISNHLYFYWYRQILGQKVEFLVSFYNNEISEKSEIFDDQFSVERPDGSNFTLKIRSTKLEDSAMYFCASKEGLSGANVLTFGAGSRLTVL.

A single count supports this clone. V usage is TRBV18 and J usage is TRBJ2-5; D perhaps matches TRBD2 (5 bases). The CDR3 contains 14 residues. Germline-derived CDR1 and CDR2 are KGHSH and LQKENI. Trimming took off 6 bases at V and 1 base at J, with 12 bases between the two ends. CDR3 sequence: CASSNGLGQETQYF. CDR3 in DNA: TGTGCCAGCTCTAACGGACTGGGCCAAGAGACCCAGTACTTC.